This T cell receptor (beta chain) was sequenced for a study of identical twins. The CDR3 is 14 residues long. V gave up 3 bases and J gave up 3 bases, with 9 bases separating them. The germline CDR1 and CDR2 sequences are MNHEY and SVGAGI. Study-level results: Invariant cells of the MAIT and iNKT types might have partly distorted the zero-insertion analyses.

To note about this clonotype: Antigen unknown.

One entry per CDR3 protein, called by TCRdb with MiXCR from the 5' RACE reads. The table lists some 790,000 distinct CDR3 sequences, 15% to 20% of them singletons. This sample was shared with a second study, whose subject was T cells expressing NK-cell markers. That work adds: Sorting was restricted to alpha-beta TCR T cells by an anti-gamma-delta TCR antibody in several experiments. For several donors, the dominant NKG2C+ clonotypes made up about 1.0-8% of their CD8+ T cells.

The clonotype originates from a woman younger than 35 in good health. The chain recombines TRBV6-5 with TRBJ2-1; unclear D gene. Sample: PBMCs. CDR3 nucleotide sequence: TGTGCCAGCAGTTATTCAGTGATCTACAATGAGCAGTTCTTC. It codes for CASSYSVIYNEQFF.